A single sample gave rise to the 16 T cell receptor beta chains below, sequenced in a study of early T cells in non-severe SARS-CoV-2 infection. TCRdb redid the calling of the 5' RACE reads with MiXCR, one entry per CDR3 protein. Here the sample spans 50,000 to 65,000 distinct CDR3 sequences, around 20% being singletons. The sequencing used whole blood, collected at baseline. The receptors were sampled from an adult who was a healthcare worker with PCR-confirmed SARS-CoV-2 infection or an uninfected control (not recorded which).

This clonotype was recorded a few times. The gene calls are TRBV12-3 or TRBV12-4 and TRBJ2-7; D is undetermined. There are 13 residues in the CDR3. The germline V and J ends were trimmed by 3 bases and 1 base, with 7 bases remaining between them. In nucleotides, the CDR3 is TGTGCCAGCAGTTTGGGCATTTCCTACGAGCAGTACTTC. Protein product: CASSLGISYEQYF.

The table lists this clonotype with a few counts. The rearrangement links TRBV19 to TRBJ2-3, with D uncertain. Germline values: CDR1 LNHDA, CDR2 SQIVND (reference sequence). CDR3 size: 12 residues. V shed 5 bases and J shed 6 bases, with 9 bases lying between them. CDR3 amino acids: CASSAIGDTQYF. CDR3 in DNA: TGTGCCAGTAGTGCCATCGGGGATACGCAGTATTTT.

This clonotype has a handful of counts. The chain joins TRBV2 to TRBJ2-2, with D uncertain. The ends were cut back, 0 bases at V and 3 bases at J, with 8 bases in the middle. This CDR3 is built from 15 residues. Germline V gives CDR1 SNHLY, CDR2 FYNNEI. The CDR3 nucleotides read TGTGCCAGCAGTGAAGCCGGACGGGACACCGGGGAGCTGTTTTTT. This gives the protein CASSEAGRDTGELFF.

This clonotype was found a few times. This sequence joins TRBV20-1 and TRBJ2-3; D is unresolved. The germline V and J ends were trimmed by 6 bases and 4 bases, with 8 bases remaining between them. The CDR3 is 11 residues long. Per germline, CDR1 DFQATT and CDR2 SNEGSKA (reference sequence). The CDR3 protein is CSARPADTQYF. The CDR3 nucleotides read TGCAGTGCCCGGCCCGCAGATACGCAGTATTTT.

The chain recombines TRBV4-1 with TRBJ1-1; a possible D gene is TRBD1 (6 bases). The V and J ends lost 6 bases and 6 bases respectively, with 17 bases between them. The CDR3 is 14 amino acids. The germline gives CDR1 MGHRA, CDR2 YSYEKL. The CDR3 reads CASSHTTGLPEAFF. DNA of the CDR3: TGCGCCAGCAGTCATACTACAGGGTTACCTGAAGCTTTCTTT.

This clonotype was observed a handful of times. J is TRBJ2-1 and V is TRBV7-2; TRBD2 agrees at 8 bases. The CDR3 is 15 amino acids. In germline, CDR1 is SGHTA, CDR2 FQGNSA. Germline trimming cut 2 bases from V and 6 bases from J; bases unmatched to any gene: 6. CDR3 loop: CASSLLGGASNEQFF. CDR3 in DNA: TGTGCCAGCAGCTTACTCGGGGGGGCGAGCAATGAGCAGTTCTTC.

The chain uses TRBV29-1 and TRBJ1-1, with TRBD1 as a possible D gene (6 bases). CDR3 size: 14 residues. Trimming took 4 bases from V and 0 from J, leaving 12 bases between them. Germline CDR1 and CDR2: SQVTM and ANQGSEA. The CDR3 DNA follows: TGCAGCGTTGTGGGGGCTTTGATGAACACTGAAGCTTTCTTT. This gives the protein CSVVGALMNTEAFF. The variable domain in full, completed from reference TRBV29-1 and TRBJ1-1, reads SAVISQKPSRDICQRGTSLTIQCQVDSQVTMMFWYRQQPGQSLTLIATANQGSEATYESGFVIDKFPISRPNLTFSTLTVSNMSPEDSSIYLCSVVGALMNTEAFFGQGTRLTVV.

This clonotype has only a few counts. The V call is TRBV4-1, the J call TRBJ2-3, with D possibly TRBD1 on 5 matching bases. Germline lookup yields CDR1 MGHRA and CDR2 YSYEKL. There are 13 residues in the CDR3. Deletions cut 11 bases from V and 6 bases from J, with 18 bases between. CDR3 nucleotides: TGCGCCTCTGGCAGGGTTCAGGCGGATACGCAGTATTTT. Its translation: CASGRVQADTQYF.

The chain has TRBV10-2 and TRBJ2-3; 7 bases agree with TRBD2. V trimming: 5 bases; J trimming: 3 bases; junction bases outside the gene matches: 5. The CDR3 sequence is 14 residues long. Germline CDR1 is WSHSY and CDR2 is SAAADI. As DNA, the CDR3 is TGCGCCAGCAGTCTAGCGGAGGGAACAGATACGCAGTATTTT. As protein: CASSLAEGTDTQYF.

The chain has TRBV12-3 or TRBV12-4 and TRBJ1-2, with TRBD1 identical over 9 bases. V lost 5 bases to trimming and J lost 4 bases; unmatched junction nucleotides: 11. The CDR3 length is 16 residues. In DNA form, the CDR3 reads TGTGCCAGCAGTCCCGGGACAGGGTCTTCGATCTATGGCTACACCTTC. Protein: CASSPGTGSSIYGYTF.

This chain links TRBV7-3 with TRBJ2-1; no firm D call. Trimming removed 3 bases from V and 8 bases from J, with 11 bases in between. The CDR3 consists of 13 residues. CDR1 is SGHTA, CDR2 FQGTGA, per germline. The CDR3 DNA is TGTGCCAGCAGCTTCTCAGCGAGCGATGAGCAGTTCTTC. Translating gives CASSFSASDEQFF.

J is TRBJ2-2 and V is TRBV27; no clear D gene. The CDR3 has 12 residues. The V gene lost 3 bases and the J gene lost 4 bases, with 3 bases spanning the gap. Germline V gene lookup returns CDR1 MNHEY and CDR2 SMNVEV (reference sequence). The CDR3: CASSFPTGELFF. The CDR3 DNA sequence: TGTGCCAGCAGTTTCCCCACCGGGGAGCTGTTTTTT.

The chain uses TRBV3-1 and TRBJ2-3, with 7 bases aligning to TRBD1. The CDR3 length is 12 residues. The trim removed 5 bases at V and 8 bases at J, leaving 4 bases unmatched. CDR1 is LGHDT, CDR2 YNNKEL, per germline (reference sequence). The CDR3: CASSSGQSTQYF. The CDR3 DNA reads TGTGCCAGCAGCTCGGGACAGAGTACGCAGTATTTT.

This clonotype was counted at least ten times. The chain is built from TRBV5-6 and TRBJ2-5, with 12 bases identical to TRBD2. The CDR3 length is 17 residues. Germline trimming cut 4 bases from V and 4 bases from J; bases unmatched to any gene: 11. CDR1 SGHDT and CDR2 YYEEEE come from the germline V gene. CDR3 sequence (DNA): TGTGCCAGCAGCCCGGGACTAGCGGGCCACCAGGGAGAGACCCAGTACTTC. It yields the protein CASSPGLAGHQGETQYF. Full variable domain (rest looked up from reference TRBV5-6 and TRBJ2-5): DAGVTQSPTHLIKTRGQQVTLRCSPKSGHDTVSWYQQALGQGPQFIFQYYEEEERQRGNFPDRFSGHQFPNYSSELNVNALLLGDSALYLCASSPGLAGHQGETQYFGPGTRLLVL.

V gene TRBV6-1 combines with J gene TRBJ1-2; D not resolved. V gave up 3 bases and J gave up 4 bases, with 9 bases separating them. Germline V gene lookup returns CDR1 MNHNS and CDR2 SASEGT. The CDR3 sequence is 13 residues long. Here the CDR3 DNA reads TGTGCCAGCAGTGACAGACGTCTCTATGGCTACACCTTC. This encodes CASSDRRLYGYTF.

This clonotype was counted many times. The V call is TRBV12-3 or TRBV12-4, the J call TRBJ1-2; D is undetermined. With 3 bases removed from V and 0 bases from J, the gap between germline ends came to 5 bases. This CDR3 has 13 amino acids. The CDR3 coding sequence is TGTGCCAGCAGTTTTGGGGCTAACTATGGCTACACCTTC. Its translation is CASSFGANYGYTF.